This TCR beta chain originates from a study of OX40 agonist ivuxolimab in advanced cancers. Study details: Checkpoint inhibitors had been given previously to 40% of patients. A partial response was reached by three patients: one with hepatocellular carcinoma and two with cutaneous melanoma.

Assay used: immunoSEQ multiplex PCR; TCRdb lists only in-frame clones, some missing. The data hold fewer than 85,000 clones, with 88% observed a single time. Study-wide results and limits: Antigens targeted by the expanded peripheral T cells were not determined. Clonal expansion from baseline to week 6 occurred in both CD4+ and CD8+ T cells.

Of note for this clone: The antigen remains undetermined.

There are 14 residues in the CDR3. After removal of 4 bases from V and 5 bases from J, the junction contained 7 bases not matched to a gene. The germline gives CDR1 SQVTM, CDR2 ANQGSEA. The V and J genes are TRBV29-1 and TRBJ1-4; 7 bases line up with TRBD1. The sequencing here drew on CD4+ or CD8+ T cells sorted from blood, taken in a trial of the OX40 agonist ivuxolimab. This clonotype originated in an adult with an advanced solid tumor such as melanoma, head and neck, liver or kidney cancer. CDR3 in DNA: TGCAGCGTTGCTCAGGGGGATCTGAATGAAAAACTGTTTTTT. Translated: CSVAQGDLNEKLFF.